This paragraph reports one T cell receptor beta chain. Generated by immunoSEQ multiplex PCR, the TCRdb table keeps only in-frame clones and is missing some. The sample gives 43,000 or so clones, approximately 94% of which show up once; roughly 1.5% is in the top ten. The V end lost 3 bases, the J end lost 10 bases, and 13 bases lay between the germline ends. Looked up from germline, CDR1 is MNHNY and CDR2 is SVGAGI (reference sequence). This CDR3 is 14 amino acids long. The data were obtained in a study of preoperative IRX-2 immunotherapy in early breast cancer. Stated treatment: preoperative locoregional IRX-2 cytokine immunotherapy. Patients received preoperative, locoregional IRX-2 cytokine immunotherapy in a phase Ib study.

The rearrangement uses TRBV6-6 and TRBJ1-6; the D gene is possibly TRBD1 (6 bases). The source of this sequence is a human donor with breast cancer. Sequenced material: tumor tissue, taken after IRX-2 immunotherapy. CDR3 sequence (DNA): TGTGCCAGCAGTTATCATACAGGGAACTCACCCCTCCACTTT. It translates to CASSYHTGNSPLHF.